This T cell receptor beta chain came from a study of CXCR3-negative and CXCR3-positive naive CD8 T cells. Study-wide points: Whereas both naive subsets had comparably high diversity, memory CD8+ cells had much lower diversity.

Libraries were UMI-labeled 5' RACE TRB cDNA. From its re-call of the 5' RACE reads, TCRdb lists each CDR3 protein once, without DNA. This sample's clone table lists approximately 41,000 distinct CDR3 sequences. Each CD8+ T cell subset was sorted in triplicate, hundreds of thousands of cells each. This CDR3 has 16 residues. Germline V gene data show CDR1 as SEHNR and CDR2 as FQNEAQ (reference sequence). Turning to this clonotype: Its antigen is not known.

The TCR was taken from a human donor in good health. Some clones in this sample may be carry-over from other donors' samples. Sequencing was done on a sample of memory CD8+ T cells from blood. V usage is TRBV7-9 and J usage is TRBJ2-7. CDR3 region: CASSLDVWQATYEQYF. Full variable domain (missing parts from reference TRBV7-9 and TRBJ2-7): DTGVSQNPRHKITKRGQNVTFRCDPISEHNRLYWYRQTLGQGPEFLTYFQNEAQLEKSRLLSDRFSAERPKGSFSTLEIQRTEQGDSAMYLCASSLDVWQATYEQYFGPGTRLTVT.